Below are 29 T cell receptor beta chains sequenced from a single sample in a study of tumor and adjacent non-tumor tissue in lung cancer (dated by TCRdb to 2016 to 2019). The library was generated by multiplex PCR. Sequencer: Illumina HiSeq 2500. TCRbeta libraries were constructed through three rounds of nested PCR with primers (Table S4) according to protocols adapted from ARM-PCR. TCRdb reanalyzed the raw reads on its own, using fastp at Q25 for trimming and MiXCR for clone calling, and kept in-frame beta chains. Identical CDR3 protein sequences are pooled into one entry, listed with their most common genes and DNA. Present in this sample are 65,000 to 70,000 distinct CDR3 sequences, 60% of which were seen just once. The ten largest clonotypes hold about 19% of the sample. RNA was isolated from bulk, unsorted tissue, and RNA quality was assessed with a NanoDrop ND-1000 and an Agilent 2100. The sample taken for sequencing was lung tumor tissue. These receptors originate from a man aged 45-60 years with non-small cell lung cancer.

This clonotype is medium-sized by share. The chain joins TRBV5-6 to TRBJ2-7, with D possibly matching TRBD1 (6 bases). The germline CDR1 and CDR2 sequences are SGHDT and YYEEEE. V was pared by 4 bases and J by 3 bases, with 11 bases between. The CDR3 totals 13 residues. In DNA form, the CDR3 reads TGTGCCAGCAGCCTCCGGGACATCTACGAGCAGTACTTC. Translated, it gives CASSLRDIYEQYF.

Comments on this clonotype: A much larger clone differs by one base, so this may be a read error. The rearrangement joins TRBV4-1 to TRBJ2-5; D is perhaps TRBD2 (6 bases). The CDR3 covers 14 residues. The germline V and J ends were trimmed by 5 bases and 4 bases, with 14 bases remaining between them. Germline V gene lookup returns CDR1 MGHRA and CDR2 YSYEKL. Written as DNA, the CDR3 is TGCGCCAGCAGCGCCCGGGGGAGTGTAGAGACCCAGTACTTC. Its translation: CASSARGSVETQYF.

About this clonotype itself: At one of its ends the junction is not consistent with the germline gene, which may arise from a read error. The chain has TRBV11-1 and TRBJ2-1, with TRBD2 matching 7 bases. Germline CDR1 reads SGHAT; CDR2 reads FQDESV (reference sequence). The CDR3 extends over 14 amino acids. The CDR3 reads CTSSLLANYNEQFF. The CDR3 DNA reads TGTACCAGTAGCCTACTAGCGAATTACAATGAGCAGTTCTTC.

This chain joins TRBV11-2 and TRBJ2-3, with D tentatively TRBD2 (6 bases). Trimming pared 3 bases from V and 7 bases from J, leaving 23 bases between. Germline V CDR1 and CDR2: SGHAT, FQNNGV. The CDR3 contains 17 residues. CDR3: CASSFGPTAGIRNTQYF. The CDR3 DNA follows: TGTGCCAGCAGCTTTGGCCCTACGGCGGGGATACGCAATACGCAGTATTTT.

This clonotype was seen just once. V gene TRBV5-4 combines with J gene TRBJ1-1; D is unresolved. Germline loops: CDR1 SGHNT, CDR2 YYREEE (reference sequence). V was cut by 3 bases and J by 6 bases, with 18 bases left in between. The CDR3 consists of 15 residues. The CDR3 sequence is CASSSDPAGLPEAFF. In DNA form, the CDR3 reads TGTGCCAGCAGCTCGGACCCAGCAGGACTGCCTGAAGCTTTCTTT. Variable domain in full (rest from reference TRBV5-4 and TRBJ1-1): ETGVTQSPTHLIKTRGQQVTLRCSSQSGHNTVSWYQQALGQGPQFIFQYYREEENGRGNFPPRFSGLQFPNYSSELNVNALELDDSALYLCASSSDPAGLPEAFFGQGTRLTVV.

Comments on this clonotype: A much larger clone differs by one base, so this may be a read error. The genes are TRBV14 and TRBJ1-2, with D uncertain. The CDR3 is made up of 15 amino acids. The V gene's germline CDR1 is SGHDN and CDR2 FVKESK. In nucleotides, the CDR3 is TGTGTCAGCAGCCCTCGGCGGACGGTTAACTATGGCTACACCTTC. Translating it yields CVSSPRRTVNYGYTF. Variable domain in full (rest from reference TRBV14 and TRBJ1-2): EAGVTQFPSHSVIEKGQTVTLRCDPISGHDNLYWYRRVMGKEIKFLLHFVKESKQDESGMPNNRFLAERTGGTYSTLKVQPAELEDSGVYFCVSSPRRTVNYGYTFGSGTRLTVV.

The chain is built from TRBV20-1 and TRBJ2-1; TRBD2 aligns across 8 bases. The CDR3 length is 15 residues. Trimming removed 6 bases from V and 12 bases from J; junction bases left unmatched: 19. CDR1 and CDR2 (germline): DFQATT, SNEGSKA (reference sequence). CDR3 nucleotides: TGCAGTGCCGAGACGACCGGGACTAGAGGCGATGGGCAGTTCTTC. Translating gives CSAETTGTRGDGQFF.

This clonotype turned up a few times. This clone may be a read error of a much larger clone one base away. This chain connects TRBV4-2 to TRBJ2-7, with 7 bases fitting TRBD2. V shed 0 bases and J 6 bases; nucleotides not matched to a gene: 5. The CDR3 runs to 14 residues. Germline V gene sequence: CDR1 LGHNA, CDR2 YNFKEQ. The CDR3 region is CASSQDWGGSEQYF. The CDR3 coding sequence is TGTGCCAGCAGCCAAGATTGGGGGGGAAGCGAGCAGTACTTC.

This rearrangement joins TRBV10-3 to TRBJ2-7; no firm D call. Germline V gene lookup returns CDR1 ENHRY and CDR2 SYGVKD. There are 14 residues in the CDR3. V was shortened by 3 bases and J by 9 bases, with 18 bases between the two germline ends. CDR3 nucleotide sequence: TGTGCCATCAGTGAATCGACAAGGGCGTTGGGGCAGTACTTC. It yields the protein CAISESTRALGQYF.

As to this clonotype: The junction does not match germline at one end; this may be a read error. Here the CDR3 DNA reads TGCACCAGCAGCACAGGGTTCCCTAACTTCCATGGCTACACCTTC. Residues: CTSSTGFPNFHGYTF. This chain uses TRBV4-1 with TRBJ1-2, with D perhaps TRBD1 (6 bases). From germline, CDR1 is MGHRA and CDR2 YSYEKL. CDR3 size: 15 residues.

As regards this clonotype: A much larger clone lies one base from this, so it may be a read error. The chain carries TRBV6-5 and TRBJ2-7; perhaps TRBD1 as D (6 bases). Germline V CDR1 and CDR2: MNHEY, SVGAGI. V shed 7 bases and J shed 3 bases, with 13 bases lying between them. The CDR3 consists of 13 residues. CDR3 in DNA: TGTGCCAGCATCAGGGACATAAACTACGAGCAGTACTTC. Amino acids: CASIRDINYEQYF.

Points on this clonotype: A read error may be the cause here, since a much bigger clone is one base away. The J gene is TRBJ2-1, the V gene TRBV20-1; 8 bases map to TRBD2. The V and J ends lost 3 bases and 7 bases, in that order; junction bases with no gene match: 8. The CDR3 loop spans 14 amino acids. CDR1 and CDR2 from the germline V gene are DFQATT and SNEGSKA (reference sequence). This chain's CDR3 is CSASKGTRGNEQFF. CDR3 sequence (DNA): TGCAGTGCTAGTAAGGGGACTAGAGGTAATGAGCAGTTCTTC.

As to this clonotype: Sequence at one end of the junction differs from germline and may be a read error. J is TRBJ1-5 and V is TRBV28; no firm D call. Germline values: CDR1 MDHEN, CDR2 SYDVKM. The length of the CDR3 is 12 residues. CDR3 DNA sequence: TGTGCCAGCTGTTTATCCTACGACACCCAGCATTTT. Protein: CASCLSYDTQHF. Variable domain in full (rest from reference TRBV28 and TRBJ1-5): DVKVTQSSRYLVKRTGEKVFLECVQDMDHENMFWYRQDPGLGLRLIYFSYDVKMKEKGDIPEGYSVSREKKERFSLILESASTNQTSMYLCASCLSYDTQHFGDGTRLSIL.

The rearrangement joins TRBV6-4 to TRBJ2-1; D is possibly TRBD2 (6 bases). This CDR3 spans 17 amino acids. Between the trimmed V and J ends, which lost 2 bases and 4 bases, there was a span of 18 bases. CDR1 MRHNA and CDR2 SNTAGT come from the germline V gene. CDR3 bases: TGTGCCAGCAGTGACCTGCGAAGTAGCGGAGGTTACAATGAGCAGTTCTTC. It is translated as CASSDLRSSGGYNEQFF.

Concerning this clonotype: The junction does not match germline at one end; this may be a read error. J is TRBJ1-6 and V is TRBV4-1; D unclear. This CDR3 has 16 amino acids. Germline CDR1 reads MGHRA; CDR2 reads YSYEKL. CDR3 amino acids: CSSSQEQVAYNSPLHF. The CDR3 DNA is TGCTCCAGCAGCCAAGAGCAGGTCGCTTATAATTCACCCCTCCACTTT.

A remark on this clonotype: The missing conserved phenylalanine or tryptophan at the end of this CDR3 makes a read error likely. The rearrangement links TRBV6-2 or TRBV6-3 to TRBJ2-7, with D unresolved. V shed 5 bases and J shed 5 bases, with 16 bases lying between them. Germline loops: CDR1 MNHEY, CDR2 SVGEGT. This CDR3 has 14 amino acids. As DNA, the CDR3 is TGTGCCAGCAGTACAGAGTATCTATTCAACGAGCAGTACTCC. This sequence encodes CASSTEYLFNEQYS.

The J gene is TRBJ1-3, the V gene TRBV11-2, with 8 nucleotides matching TRBD1. CDR1 SGHAT and CDR2 FQNNGV come from the germline V gene. The CDR3 totals 13 residues. CDR3 region: CVSGTGSGNTIYF. The CDR3 DNA is TGTGTTAGCGGGACAGGTTCGGGAAACACCATATATTTT.

A note on this clonotype: With a much larger clone just one base away, this may be a read error. The chain uses TRBV20-1 and TRBJ2-7; 7 bases match TRBD2. From germline, CDR1 is DFQATT and CDR2 SNEGSKA (reference sequence). This CDR3 has 14 residues. The CDR3 DNA reads TGCAGAGCTAGAGAGGGAGGGGATGCCTACGAGCAGTACTTC. Encoded protein: CRAREGGDAYEQYF.

This clonotype was found once. This is likely a read error, given that the CDR3 carries no conserved phenylalanine or tryptophan at its end. The rearrangement links TRBV4-2 to TRBJ2-7; no clear D gene. Trimming removed 4 bases at V and 3 bases at J, with 13 bases between. The CDR3 runs to 14 residues. The V gene's germline CDR1 is LGHNA and CDR2 YNFKEQ. The CDR3 bases are TGTGCCAGCAGCCGAGGATCAGGAGTCTACGAGCAGTACTTA. Amino acids: CASSRGSGVYEQYL.

The chain links TRBV30 to TRBJ1-5; possibly TRBD1 for D (5 bases). CDR1 is GTSNPN and CDR2 is SVGIG in the germline V gene (reference sequence). V shed 0 bases and J shed 5 bases, with 8 bases lying between them. CDR3 size: 13 residues. The DNA for the CDR3 is TGTGCCTGGAGTGTACAACAGGATCAGCCCCAGCATTTT. Its protein product is CAWSVQQDQPQHF. Drawing the rest from reference TRBV30 and TRBJ1-5, the complete variable domain is SQTIHQWPATLVQPVGSPLSLECTVEGTSNPNLYWYRQAAGRGLQLLFYSVGIGQISSEVPQNLSASRPQDRQFILSSKKLLLSDSGFYLCAWSVQQDQPQHFGDGTRLSIL.

Many counts were recorded for this clonotype. The V and J genes are TRBV20-1 and TRBJ1-5; D is unclear. The CDR3 extends over 13 amino acids. CDR1 and CDR2 (germline): DFQATT, SNEGSKA (reference sequence). Trimming shortened V by 1 base and J by 4 bases, and 8 bases separated the two germline ends. In DNA form, the CDR3 reads TGCAGTGCTAGAGTTGATCGTAATCAGCCCCAGCATTTT. Its translation: CSARVDRNQPQHF.

About this clonotype: Since the CDR3 does not end with the conserved phenylalanine or tryptophan, this likely comes from a read error. V and J are TRBV11-2 and TRBJ1-1; possibly TRBD1 for D (5 bases). CDR1 and CDR2 (germline): SGHAT, FQNNGV. CDR3 length: 15 residues. Trimming pared 5 bases from V and 6 bases from J, leaving 19 bases between. The CDR3 coding sequence is TGTGCCAGCAGCCCCCGGGGGGGGGAGTGGTCTGAAGCTTTCTTA. Protein product: CASSPRGGEWSEAFL.

Notes on this clonotype: Relative to the germline gene, one junction end is altered; a read error may explain this. The chain couples TRBV11-2 to TRBJ1-6; D perhaps matches TRBD1 (6 bases). This CDR3 contains 16 residues. The germline V gene has CDR1 SGHAT and CDR2 FQNNGV. This CDR3 is CGSSFSGHDHNSPLHF. The CDR3 bases are TGTGGCAGCAGCTTCTCGGGACACGACCATAATTCACCCCTCCACTTT.

As regards this clonotype: The junction departs from germline at one end; a sequencing error may be responsible. The chain combines TRBV14 with TRBJ2-7; D tentatively reads TRBD1 or TRBD2 (6 bases each). This CDR3 spans 18 amino acids. Germline V gene lookup returns CDR1 SGHDN and CDR2 FVKESK. The CDR3 loop reads CAGSQGGLSRTTSYEQYF. Written as DNA, the CDR3 is TGTGCCGGCAGCCAAGGGGGTTTAAGCAGGACTACCTCCTACGAGCAGTACTTC.

With respect to this clonotype: A read error may produce the germline difference seen at one junction end. The chain couples TRBV6-2 or TRBV6-3 to TRBJ2-1; D is ambiguous. The CDR3 consists of 12 residues. CDR1 is MNHEY and CDR2 is SVGEGT in the germline V gene. CDR3 nucleotides: TGTGCCAGCAGTCAACAACAGAATGAGAAGTTCTTC. It yields the protein CASSQQQNEKFF.

This clonotype came up a few times. This may be a read error, as it is one base from a much larger clone. This chain uses TRBV29-1 with TRBJ2-5; no clear D gene. The germline CDR1 and CDR2 sequences are SQVTM and ANQGSEA. V gave up 6 bases and J gave up 5 bases, with 19 bases separating them. The CDR3 is made up of 14 amino acids. Here the CDR3 reads CSVPPRLARETQYF. As DNA, the CDR3 is TGCAGCGTCCCCCCCAGACTGGCACGGGAGACCCAGTACTTC.

This clonotype was counted once. Compared with germline, one end of the junction differs, possibly owing to a read error. The V and J genes are TRBV4-1 and TRBJ2-1; D perhaps matches TRBD2 (5 bases). The CDR3 extends over 13 amino acids. Germline V gene sequence: CDR1 MGHRA, CDR2 YSYEKL. The CDR3 sequence: CASSQPNGDEQIF. The CDR3 nucleotides read TGCGCCAGCAGCCAGCCGAACGGGGATGAGCAGATCTTC.

This sequence joins TRBV5-6 and TRBJ1-1, with unresolved D. CDR1 SGHDT and CDR2 YYEEEE come from the germline V gene. Trimming shortened V by 4 bases and J by 8 bases, and 15 bases separated the two germline ends. The CDR3 is 13 residues long. The CDR3 is CASSPSVVLEAFF. CDR3 nucleotide sequence: TGTGCCAGCAGCCCCTCGGTGGTTCTAGAAGCTTTCTTT.

A word on this clonotype: This may stem from a read error, because a much larger clone lies one nucleotide away. V gene TRBV5-1 combines with J gene TRBJ2-3; perhaps D is TRBD1 or TRBD2 (5 bases each). The V end was cut by 7 bases, the J end by 2 bases, with 14 bases between. CDR3 length equals 14 residues. CDR1 and CDR2 (germline): SGHRS, YFSETQ. CDR3: CASGGGQTTDTQYF. In DNA, the CDR3 is TGCGCCAGCGGCGGAGGACAAACCACAGATACGCAGTATTTT.